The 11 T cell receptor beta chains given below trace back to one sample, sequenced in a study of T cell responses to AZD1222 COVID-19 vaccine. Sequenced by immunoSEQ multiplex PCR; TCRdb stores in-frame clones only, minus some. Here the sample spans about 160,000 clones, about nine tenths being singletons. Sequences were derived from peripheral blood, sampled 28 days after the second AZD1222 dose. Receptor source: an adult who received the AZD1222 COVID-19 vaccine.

The CDR3 here is CASSFAGGLYNEQFF. In DNA, the CDR3 is TGCGCCAGCAGCTTCGCGGGAGGACTCTACAATGAGCAGTTCTTC. J is TRBJ2-1 and V is TRBV5-1, with TRBD2 identical over 8 bases. Trimming cost V 2 bases and J 3 bases; bases outside gene matches: 4. The length of the CDR3 is 15 residues. Germline CDR1 is SGHRS and CDR2 is YFSETQ.

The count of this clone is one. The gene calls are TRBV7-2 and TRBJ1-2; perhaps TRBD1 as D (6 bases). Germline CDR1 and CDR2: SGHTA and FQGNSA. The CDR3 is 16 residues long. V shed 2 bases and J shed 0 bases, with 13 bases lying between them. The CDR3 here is CASSLRGQSANYGYTF. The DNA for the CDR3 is TGTGCCAGCAGCTTAAGAGGACAGTCTGCTAACTATGGCTACACCTTC.

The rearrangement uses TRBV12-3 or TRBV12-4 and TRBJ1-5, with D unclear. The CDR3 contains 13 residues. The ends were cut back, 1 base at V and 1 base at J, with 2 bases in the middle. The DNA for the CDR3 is TGTGCCAGCAGTTTAGGAAGCAATCAGCCCCAGCATTTT. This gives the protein CASSLGSNQPQHF.

Here the CDR3 DNA reads TGCGCCAGCAGCCAAGGTTCCGGGGTGGGTAGGTTTGAGCAGTTCTTC. It codes for CASSQGSGVGRFEQFF. The chain is built from TRBV4-3 and TRBJ2-1; D is possibly TRBD2 (5 bases). The V gene's germline CDR1 is LGHNA and CDR2 YSLEER. This CDR3 region has 16 residues. The V and J ends lost 1 base and 9 bases respectively, with 19 bases between them.

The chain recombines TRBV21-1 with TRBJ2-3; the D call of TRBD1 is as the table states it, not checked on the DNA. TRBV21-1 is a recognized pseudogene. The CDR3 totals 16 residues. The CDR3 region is CASSNSQDRGPDTQYF. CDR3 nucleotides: TGTGCCAGCAGCAATTCCCAAGACAGGGGGCCAGATACGCAGTATTTT.

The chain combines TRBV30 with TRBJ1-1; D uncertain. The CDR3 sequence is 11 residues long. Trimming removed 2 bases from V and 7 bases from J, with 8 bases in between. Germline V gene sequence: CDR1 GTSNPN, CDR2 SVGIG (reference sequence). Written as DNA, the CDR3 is TGTGCCTGGAGTCCTTCAGTTGAAGCTTTCTTT. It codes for CAWSPSVEAFF. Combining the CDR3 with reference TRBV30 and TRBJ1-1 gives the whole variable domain SQTIHQWPATLVQPVGSPLSLECTVEGTSNPNLYWYRQAAGRGLQLLFYSVGIGQISSEVPQNLSASRPQDRQFILSSKKLLLSDSGFYLCAWSPSVEAFFGQGTRLTVV.

The CDR3 coding sequence is TGTGCCGGCTCATACAATAGCAATCAGCCCCAGCATTTT. Translated: CAGSYNSNQPQHF. The genes are TRBV30 and TRBJ1-5; no reliable D call. CDR1 is GTSNPN, CDR2 SVGIG, per germline (reference sequence). The V end was cut by 8 bases, the J end by 0 bases, with 11 bases between. This CDR3 region has 13 residues.

This CDR3 reads CASSLATSGRSTDTQYF. CDR3 DNA: TGTGCCAGCAGCTTAGCGACCAGCGGCCGAAGCACAGATACGCAGTATTTT. The chain employs TRBV7-8 and TRBJ2-3; D is perhaps TRBD2 (5 bases). The CDR3 has 17 residues. Germline CDR1 reads SGHVS; CDR2 reads FQNEAQ. Trimming removed 0 bases from V and 0 bases from J, with 13 bases in between.

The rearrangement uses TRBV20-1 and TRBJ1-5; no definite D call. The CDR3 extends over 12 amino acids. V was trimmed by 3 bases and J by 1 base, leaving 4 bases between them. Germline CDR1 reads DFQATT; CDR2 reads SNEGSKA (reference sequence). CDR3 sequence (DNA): TGCAGTGCTAGTTCCAGCAATCAGCCCCAGCATTTT. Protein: CSASSSNQPQHF.

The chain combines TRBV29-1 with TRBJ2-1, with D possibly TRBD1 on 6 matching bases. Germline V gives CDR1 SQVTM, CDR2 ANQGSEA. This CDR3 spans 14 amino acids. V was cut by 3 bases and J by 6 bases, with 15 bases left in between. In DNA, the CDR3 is TGCAGCGTTGAGGGGGCCGGCAGGGTCAATGAGCAGTTCTTC. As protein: CSVEGAGRVNEQFF.

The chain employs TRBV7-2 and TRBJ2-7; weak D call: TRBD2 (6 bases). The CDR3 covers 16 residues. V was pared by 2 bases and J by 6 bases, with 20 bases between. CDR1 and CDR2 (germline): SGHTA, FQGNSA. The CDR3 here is CASSLRWSGLGGEQYF. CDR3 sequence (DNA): TGTGCCAGCAGCTTAAGATGGAGCGGGCTGGGGGGCGAGCAGTACTTC.